A single sample is the source of the 21 T cell receptor beta chains below, sequenced in a study of CD8+ T cells in alopecia areata. Following RNA extraction, reverse transcription yielded cDNA that acted as the sequencing template. TCRdb's table, derived via immunoSEQ multiplex PCR, lists solely in-frame clones and lacks some. This table holds 150,000 to 200,000 clones, approximately 56% found once. Here the sequenced sample was CD4+ T cells sorted from blood, taken at week 0. These receptors were obtained from a human donor with alopecia areata.

The chain couples TRBV4-1 to TRBJ1-5; D is undetermined. Germline CDR1 reads MGHRA; CDR2 reads YSYEKL. This CDR3 is 14 amino acids long. The germline V and J ends were trimmed by 4 bases and 5 bases, with 12 bases remaining between them. The CDR3 nucleotides read TGCGCCAGCAGCCCCATAGCAAGGGATCAGCCCCAGCATTTT. Protein product: CASSPIARDQPQHF.

The chain recombines TRBV29-1 with TRBJ1-3; D not certain. The V and J ends lost 7 bases and 0 bases respectively, with 4 bases between them. In germline, CDR1 is SQVTM, CDR2 ANQGSEA. This CDR3 has 11 residues. The CDR3 DNA reads TGCAGCGCGGTCTCTGGAAACACCATATATTTT. It translates to CSAVSGNTIYF.

This chain joins TRBV29-1 and TRBJ2-1; D uncertain. Trimming stripped 4 bases from V and 9 bases from J, with 4 bases between. Germline CDR1 is SQVTM and CDR2 is ANQGSEA. CDR3 size: 9 residues. The CDR3 region has the DNA TGCAGCGTTGGGAGTGAGCAGTTCTTC. It yields the protein CSVGSEQFF.

The chain is built from TRBV27 and TRBJ2-6, with D unclear. Germline CDR1 and CDR2: MNHEY and SMNVEV (reference sequence). V lost 4 bases to trimming and J lost 1 base, with 8 bases between them. The CDR3 is made up of 15 amino acids. CDR3 residues: CASSSRSSGANVLTF. The CDR3 DNA sequence: TGTGCCAGCAGTTCCCGGAGTTCTGGGGCCAACGTCCTGACTTTC.

This chain links TRBV7-3 with TRBJ2-1, with no clear D. Germline loops: CDR1 SGHTA, CDR2 FQGTGA. V was pared by 2 bases and J by 0 bases, with 5 bases between. This CDR3 is built from 14 residues. The CDR3 DNA reads TGTGCCAGCAGCTTAGCGACCTCCTACAATGAGCAGTTCTTC. This sequence encodes CASSLATSYNEQFF.

The chain uses TRBV23-1 and TRBJ1-2; D not certain. TRBV23-1 is reported as an ORF; its role is uncertain. The CDR3 loop spans 14 amino acids. V was trimmed by 0 bases and J by 5 bases, leaving 10 bases between them. The CDR3 is CASSQSQQIYGYTF. In DNA, the CDR3 is TGCGCCAGCAGTCAATCTCAGCAGATTTATGGCTACACCTTC.

This sequence joins TRBV13 and TRBJ2-5; unclear D gene. Germline CDR1 and CDR2: PRHDT and FYEKMQ (reference sequence). The V end was cut by 0 bases, the J end by 2 bases, with 19 bases between. This CDR3 has 18 residues. The CDR3, as DNA: TGTGCCAGCAGCTTAGGCGGTAGGTCGGCAAGGTCACAAGAGACCCAGTACTTC. Residues: CASSLGGRSARSQETQYF.

V and J are TRBV30 and TRBJ1-5; D gene uncertain. Germline lookup yields CDR1 GTSNPN and CDR2 SVGIG (reference sequence). The CDR3 covers 13 residues. The ends were cut back, 0 bases at V and 6 bases at J, with 9 bases in the middle. This chain's CDR3 is CAWSVHPGQPQHF. In DNA, the CDR3 is TGTGCCTGGAGTGTACACCCGGGTCAGCCCCAGCATTTT.

Regarding this clone: A read error may account for a junction end that differs from germline. The chain employs TRBV30 and TRBJ1-1; D is perhaps TRBD1 (6 bases). Germline CDR1 is GTSNPN and CDR2 is SVGIG (reference sequence). The CDR3 extends over 11 amino acids. CDR3 nucleotide sequence: TGTGCCTGTCTCCCCAGGGGATCCCCTCTCTTT. Translating it yields CACLPRGSPLF.

This chain joins TRBV5-1 and TRBJ2-3; 11 bases fit TRBD1. J lost 4 bases, V lost 3 bases, and 13 bases had no gene match. CDR1 and CDR2 from the germline V gene are SGHRS and YFSETQ. The CDR3 spans 18 residues. The CDR3 DNA reads TGCGCCAGCAGCTCCAAACTTCCGGGACAGGGGGTGCCAGATACGCAGTATTTT. Its translation is CASSSKLPGQGVPDTQYF.

By proportion, this clone is medium-sized. A far larger clone is only one base removed, so a read error is likely. In the same sample, other DNA sequences code for this CDR3. The chain employs TRBV5-1 and TRBJ2-1; 8 nucleotides match TRBD2. This CDR3 contains 16 residues. The junction had 11 bases not matched to a gene; V was cut back by 4 bases and J by 5 bases. The germline V gene has CDR1 SGHRS and CDR2 YFSETQ. The CDR3 DNA sequence: TGCGCCAGCAGCCCAATAGGCGGGGGGATTGACAATGAGCAGTTCTTC. Translation: CASSPIGGGIDNEQFF. The full variable domain, in which reference TRBV5-1 and TRBJ2-1 provide the parts outside the CDR3, is KAGVTQTPRYLIKTRGQQVTLSCSPISGHRSVSWYQQTPGQGLQFLFEYFSETQRNKGNFPGRFSGRQFSNSRSEMNVSTLELGDSALYLCASSPIGGGIDNEQFFGPGTRLTVL.

The chain links TRBV4-2 to TRBJ1-5; TRBD1 aligns across 8 bases. This CDR3 comprises 15 residues. With 0 bases clipped from V and 4 bases from J, the junction kept 2 bases outside the gene matches. Germline CDR1 reads LGHNA; CDR2 reads YNFKEQ. CDR3 sequence: CASSQEGTGNQPQHF. The CDR3 nucleotides read TGTGCCAGCAGCCAAGAAGGGACAGGAAATCAGCCCCAGCATTTT.

The rearrangement joins TRBV5-1 to TRBJ1-2; D not resolved. With 2 bases removed from V and 2 bases from J, the gap between germline ends came to 4 bases. The CDR3 is 12 residues long. Per the germline V gene, CDR1 is SGHRS and CDR2 is YFSETQ. The CDR3 DNA reads as TGCGCCAGCAGCTTACAAAACTATGGCTACACCTTC. Translating gives CASSLQNYGYTF.

This clone was observed a handful of times. The chain uses TRBV29-1 and TRBJ1-4, with TRBD1 identical over 8 bases. CDR1 and CDR2 from the germline V gene are SQVTM and ANQGSEA. Unmatched junction bases numbered 3, after V lost 6 bases and J lost 3 bases. The CDR3 totals 13 residues. Here the CDR3 reads CSVLGQANEKLFF. Here the CDR3 DNA reads TGCAGCGTCCTGGGACAGGCTAATGAAAAACTGTTTTTT. Filled out from reference TRBV29-1 and TRBJ1-4, the complete variable domain reads SAVISQKPSRDICQRGTSLTIQCQVDSQVTMMFWYRQQPGQSLTLIATANQGSEATYESGFVIDKFPISRPNLTFSTLTVSNMSPEDSSIYLCSVLGQANEKLFFGSGTQLSVL.

This clone came up a few times. CDR3 in amino acids: CASSLGRQGSFGANVLTF. The CDR3 nucleotides are TGTGCCAGCAGCTTAGGCCGACAGGGGTCGTTTGGGGCCAACGTCCTGACTTTC. The chain is built from TRBV7-9 and TRBJ2-6; 8 nucleotides line up with TRBD1. CDR3 size: 18 residues. With 1 base clipped from V and 3 bases from J, the junction kept 8 bases outside the gene matches. CDR1 is SEHNR, CDR2 FQNEAQ, per germline (reference sequence).

This clone was detected only a few times. This may come from a read error, since a much larger clone is one base off. The rearrangement links TRBV4-2 to TRBJ2-6, with D perhaps matching TRBD1 (6 bases). The ends were cut back, 4 bases at V and 2 bases at J, with 21 bases in the middle. The germline V gene encodes CDR1 LGHNA and CDR2 YNFKEQ. The CDR3 extends over 19 amino acids. The CDR3 reads CASSLDSRRPGAGANVLTF. CDR3 bases: TGTGCCAGCAGCCTAGACAGCAGACGCCCAGGGGCTGGGGCCAACGTCCTGACTTTC.

J is TRBJ1-2 and V is TRBV29-1, with D possibly being TRBD1 (5 bases). The CDR3 has 13 amino acids. V lost 5 bases to trimming and J lost 7 bases, with 17 bases between them. CDR1 is SQVTM, CDR2 ANQGSEA, per germline. CDR3 sequence (DNA): TGCAGCGTTCGGGGGTCGGAACAGAGTGGCTACACCTTC. It specifies CSVRGSEQSGYTF.

Concerning this clone itself: At the DNA level, this CDR3 is encoded by other sequences in the same sample as well. V gene TRBV30 combines with J gene TRBJ1-1; D is ambiguous. The germline CDR1 and CDR2 sequences are GTSNPN and SVGIG (reference sequence). CDR3 size: 13 residues. V lost 0 bases to trimming and J lost 0 bases, with 5 bases between them. The CDR3 region is CAWSVSLNTEAFF. The CDR3 DNA reads TGTGCCTGGAGTGTGAGTCTGAACACTGAAGCTTTCTTT.

The V call is TRBV7-9, the J call TRBJ1-6; TRBD1 might be the D (5 bases). In germline, CDR1 is SEHNR, CDR2 FQNEAQ (reference sequence). This CDR3 comprises 14 residues. With 1 base removed from V and 7 bases from J, the gap between germline ends came to 8 bases. CDR3 region: CASSLGGLNSPLHF. CDR3 nucleotide sequence: TGTGCCAGCAGCTTAGGGGGGTTAAATTCACCCCTCCACTTT.

The chain is built from TRBV7-9 and TRBJ1-6; D gene uncertain. With 1 base removed from V and 9 bases from J, the gap between germline ends came to 7 bases. Germline lookup yields CDR1 SEHNR and CDR2 FQNEAQ (reference sequence). The CDR3 contains 13 residues. CDR3 region: CASSLDPGSPLHF. DNA for the CDR3: TGTGCCAGCAGCTTAGATCCCGGTTCACCCCTCCACTTT.

This chain connects TRBV29-1 to TRBJ2-7, with D perhaps TRBD1 or TRBD2 (5 bases each). Germline V gene data show CDR1 as SQVTM and CDR2 as ANQGSEA. Deletions cut 6 bases from V and 3 bases from J, with 27 bases between. The CDR3 runs to 17 residues. The CDR3 loop reads CSVVLSQERQGYYEQYF. Written as DNA, the CDR3 is TGCAGCGTCGTCCTCAGCCAGGAGCGGCAGGGCTACTACGAGCAGTACTTC.